This is a list of T cell receptor beta chains from one sample in a study of Ad26.COV2.S vaccination and SARS-CoV-2 variants. The repertoire was sequenced with immunoSEQ multiplex PCR; TCRdb's copy has only in-frame clones and lacks some. Counted here are approximately 420,000 clones, around 87% occurring once; the ten biggest clones make up around 3.6%. Sequenced material: peripheral blood, taken in a trial of Ad26.COV2.S vaccine versus placebo. The receptors originated from a person aged 18-60 years who received the Ad26.COV2.S COVID-19 vaccine or a placebo. Each CDR3 is given with its conserved first and last residue. Some rows mark clone size as missing; the rest say once, few, many or name a class of expanded clone.

V gene	J gene	clone size	CDR3 protein
TRBV6-4	TRBJ2-3	few	CASSEDLGTAADTQYF
TRBV4-2	TRBJ1-2	-	CASSQEQENYGYTF
TRBV20-1	TRBJ2-2	-	CSASSGGFTGELFF
TRBV6-2/TRBV6-3	TRBJ1-5	-	CASSKPDRGWDQPQHF
TRBV18	TRBJ2-4	-	CASSRDGRNIQYF
TRBV5-1	TRBJ1-3	once	CASSLVGVGNTIYF
TRBV5-6	TRBJ1-2	-	CARSLDGGADYGYTF
TRBV7-2	TRBJ1-3	-	CASSSRLVSPGGNTIYF
TRBV5-6	TRBJ1-1	-	CASSLDTFNTEAFF
TRBV5-6	TRBJ2-4	-	CASSLYLAKNIQYF